These T cell receptor beta chains were read from a single sample in a study of cytomegalovirus exposure and HLA in healthy donors. The method was immunoSEQ multiplex PCR; TCRdb's version includes in-frame clones alone and lacks a portion of them. The sample lists tens of thousands of clones; roughly two thirds were seen once. Input material: PBMCs. Receptors were obtained from a woman in her forties or fifties in good health and CMV-seropositive. The CDR3 runs from the conserved cysteine through the conserved F or W. Fields, in order: V gene, J gene, CDR3 length, D gene, clone size, CDR3 DNA, CDR3 protein. A D gene is named only where the DNA matches it firmly. Clone size is shown for a subset of rows, as once, few, many or a class of expanded clone.

>TRBV19|TRBJ2-1|16|TRBD2|.
TGTGCCAGTAGTATATGGCGACTAGCTACCTACAATGAGCAGTTCTTC
CASSIWRLATYNEQFF
>TRBV18|TRBJ2-3|18|TRBD2|.
TGTGCCAGCTCACCAACGGTTGTAGCGGGTAATCACACAGATACGCAGTATTTT
CASSPTVVAGNHTDTQYF
>TRBV6-5|TRBJ2-7|11|TRBD1|.
TGTGTCACGGGACAGGGTTACGAGCAGTACTTC
CVTGQGYEQYF
>TRBV27|TRBJ2-2|18|TRBD2|.
TGTGCCAGCAGTTTAGGACTAGCGGGAGGGAAGAACACCGGGGAGCTGTTTTTT
CASSLGLAGGKNTGELFF
>TRBV5-1|TRBJ2-3|17|.|.
TGCGCCAGCAGCTTGGTGTCTATTAGGGGGAGTACAGATACGCAGTATTTT
CASSLVSIRGSTDTQYF
>TRBV2|TRBJ2-3|16|TRBD2|.
TGTGCCAGCAGACGGACTAGCGGGAGCAGAGCAGATACGCAGTATTTT
CASRRTSGSRADTQYF
>TRBV28|TRBJ1-2|15|TRBD1|few
TGTGCCAGCAGTACACCCAGCGGACAGGGTGGGGGCTACACCTTC
CASSTPSGQGGGYTF
>TRBV28|TRBJ1-5|11|.|.
TGTGCCAGCAGTTCCACAAGGCCCCAGCATTTT
CASSSTRPQHF
>TRBV7-2|TRBJ2-1|15|TRBD2|.
TGTGCCAGCAGCTTATCCGGCGGGAGGCCCGATGAGCAGTTCTTC
CASSLSGGRPDEQFF
>TRBV11-2|TRBJ2-7|15|.|few
TGTGCCAGCAGCCCTCCCGTGAGGGCGTCCTACGAGCAGTACTTC
CASSPPVRASYEQYF
>TRBV28|TRBJ2-1|15|.|.
TGTGCCAGCAGTCCGCCATTGGGGGGAATGAATGAGCAGTTCTTC
CASSPPLGGMNEQFF
>TRBV2|TRBJ2-3|15|TRBD1|few
TGTGCCAGCAGTTCCCAGGGGGCTAACACAGATACGCAGTATTTT
CASSSQGANTDTQYF
>TRBV7-6|TRBJ2-3|13|.|.
TGTGCCAGCAGCTTAAAAGCGACAGATACGCAGTATTTT
CASSLKATDTQYF
>TRBV4-1|TRBJ2-2|13|.|.
TGCGCCAGCAGCCTCATGTACACCGGGGAGCTGTTTTTT
CASSLMYTGELFF
>TRBV5-1|TRBJ1-3|15|.|.
TGCGCCAGCAGCCCGGACGGGATCTCTGGAAACACCATATATTTT
CASSPDGISGNTIYF
>TRBV30|TRBJ2-5|15|TRBD1|few
TGTGCGTCGACGAGGGGGACAGGGGTCCCAGAGACCCAGTACTTC
CASTRGTGVPETQYF
>TRBV7-9|TRBJ2-1|16|TRBD1|many
TGTGCCAGCAGCGAAGACAGGGGGCGATTAGGCAATGAGCAGTTCTTC
CASSEDRGRLGNEQFF
>TRBV9|TRBJ1-1|18|TRBD1|once
TGTGCCAGCAGCATACGCCCCGGGACAGGGGAATTGAACACTGAAGCTTTCTTT
CASSIRPGTGELNTEAFF
>TRBV9|TRBJ1-2|15|.|.
TGTGCCAGCAGCGTAGCTGGACAGCCTAACTATGGCTACACCTTC
CASSVAGQPNYGYTF
>TRBV5-1|TRBJ1-2|14|.|few
TGCGCCAGCAGGGTTGAAGTCAGTACCTATGGCTACACCTTC
CASRVEVSTYGYTF
>TRBV10-2|TRBJ2-6|13|.|.
TGCGCCAGCATACACTCTGGGGCCAACGTCCTGACTTTC
CASIHSGANVLTF
>TRBV6-1|TRBJ2-5|13|.|.
TGTGCCAGCAGTGCGGGGGTTGGAGAGACCCAGTACTTC
CASSAGVGETQYF
>TRBV2|TRBJ2-6|16|.|.
TGTGCCAGCAGTTATACCAGAGCGTCTGGGGCCAACGTCCTGACTTTC
CASSYTRASGANVLTF
>TRBV9|TRBJ2-1|14|TRBD1|.
TGTGCCAGCAGCGCCTGGGACAGGGAAGAGGAGCAGTTCTTC
CASSAWDREEEQFF
>TRBV19|TRBJ1-6|14|.|.
TGTGCCACCCGGGGCGGAGGGAGTAATTCACCCCTCCACTTT
CATRGGGSNSPLHF
>TRBV19|TRBJ2-7|14|.|.
TGTGCCAGTAGTATCAGGGAAGGGGGCTACGAGCAGTACTTC
CASSIREGGYEQYF
>TRBV2|TRBJ2-7|15|.|.
TGTGCCAGCAGTGGTGGCAGAGCGGGTACCTACGAGCAGTACTTC
CASSGGRAGTYEQYF
>TRBV4-1|TRBJ2-3|15|TRBD1|.
TGCGCCAGCAGCCGGGACAGGGTCTCAATGGATACGCAGTATTTT
CASSRDRVSMDTQYF
>TRBV25-1|TRBJ1-4|15|.|.
TGTGCCAGCAGTGACTCTGGGGGTAGCGGCGAAAAACTGTTTTTT
CASSDSGGSGEKLFF
>TRBV2|TRBJ2-2|15|TRBD2|.
TGTGCCAGCAGTGGGGCAGCGGGGCGAACCGGGGAGCTGTTTTTT
CASSGAAGRTGELFF
>TRBV11-2|TRBJ2-7|17|TRBD2|.
TGTGCCAGCAGCTTTGTAGCGGGAGATCAGTTCTCCTACGAGCAGTACTTC
CASSFVAGDQFSYEQYF
>TRBV7-2|TRBJ2-2|15|.|few
TGTGCCAGCAGCTCATTACAGGGTTACACCGGGGAGCTGTTTTTT
CASSSLQGYTGELFF
>TRBV9|TRBJ2-1|16|TRBD2|.
TGTGCCAGCAGCGTGCTCAGCGGGAGTGCTTACAATGAGCAGTTCTTC
CASSVLSGSAYNEQFF
>TRBV11-1|TRBJ2-1|16|TRBD1|.
TGTGCCAGCACTACAAGTAGGGGGCCTTACTACAATGAGCAGTTCTTC
CASTTSRGPYYNEQFF